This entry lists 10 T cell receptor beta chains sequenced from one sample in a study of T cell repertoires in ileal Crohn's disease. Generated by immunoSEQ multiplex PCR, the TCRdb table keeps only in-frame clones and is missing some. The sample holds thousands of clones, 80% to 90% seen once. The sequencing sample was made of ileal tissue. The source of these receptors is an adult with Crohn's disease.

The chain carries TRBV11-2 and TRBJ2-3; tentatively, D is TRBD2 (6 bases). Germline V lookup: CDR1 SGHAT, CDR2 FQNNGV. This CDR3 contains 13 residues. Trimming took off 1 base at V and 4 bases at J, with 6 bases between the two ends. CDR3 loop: CASSLAGADTQYF. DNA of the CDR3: TGTGCCAGCAGCTTAGCGGGAGCAGATACGCAGTATTTT.

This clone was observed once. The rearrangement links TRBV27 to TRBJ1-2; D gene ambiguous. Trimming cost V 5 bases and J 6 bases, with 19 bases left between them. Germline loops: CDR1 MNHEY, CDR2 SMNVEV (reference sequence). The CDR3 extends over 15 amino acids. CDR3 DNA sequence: TGTGCCAGCAGTCCATACACCGAAGGAGGGAATGGCTACACCTTC. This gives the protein CASSPYTEGGNGYTF.

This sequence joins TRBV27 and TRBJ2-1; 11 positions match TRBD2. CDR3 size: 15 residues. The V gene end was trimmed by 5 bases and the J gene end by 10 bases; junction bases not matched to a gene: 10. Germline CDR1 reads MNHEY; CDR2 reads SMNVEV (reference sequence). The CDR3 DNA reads TGTGCCAGCAGTCCGATACTAGCGGGAGAACGGGAGCAGTTCTTC. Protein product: CASSPILAGEREQFF.

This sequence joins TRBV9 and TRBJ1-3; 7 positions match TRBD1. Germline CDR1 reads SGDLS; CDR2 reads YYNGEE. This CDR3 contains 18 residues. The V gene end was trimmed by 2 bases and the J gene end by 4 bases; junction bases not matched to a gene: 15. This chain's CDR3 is CASSVGRGGTARGNTIYF. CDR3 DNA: TGTGCCAGCAGCGTTGGTCGAGGAGGGACAGCCAGGGGAAACACCATATATTTT.

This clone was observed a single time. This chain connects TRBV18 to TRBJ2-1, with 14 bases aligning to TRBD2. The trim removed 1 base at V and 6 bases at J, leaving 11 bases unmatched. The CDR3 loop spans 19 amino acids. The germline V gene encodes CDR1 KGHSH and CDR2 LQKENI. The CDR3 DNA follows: TGTGCCAGCTCACCACGGCTCCCGGGACTAGCGGGAGTTAGCAATGAGCAGTTCTTC. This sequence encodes CASSPRLPGLAGVSNEQFF. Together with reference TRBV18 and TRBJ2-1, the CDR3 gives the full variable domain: NAGVMQNPRHLVRRRGQEARLRCSPMKGHSHVYWYRQLPEEGLKFMVYLQKENIIDESGMPKERFSAEFPKEGPSILRIQQVVRGDSAAYFCASSPRLPGLAGVSNEQFFGPGTRLTVL.

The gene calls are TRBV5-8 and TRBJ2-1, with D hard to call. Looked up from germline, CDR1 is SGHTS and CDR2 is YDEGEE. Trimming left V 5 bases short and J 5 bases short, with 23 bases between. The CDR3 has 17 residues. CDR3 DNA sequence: TGTGCCAGCAGTTTAAGTCCTGGCGGCTCGGTCGACAATGAGCAGTTCTTC. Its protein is CASSLSPGGSVDNEQFF.

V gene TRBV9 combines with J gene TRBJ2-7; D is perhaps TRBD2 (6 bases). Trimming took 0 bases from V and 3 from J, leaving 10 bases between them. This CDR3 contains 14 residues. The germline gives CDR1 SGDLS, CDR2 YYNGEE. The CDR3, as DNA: TGTGCCAGCAGCGTAGAAAGTAGCGGCTACGAGCAGTACTTC. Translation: CASSVESSGYEQYF.

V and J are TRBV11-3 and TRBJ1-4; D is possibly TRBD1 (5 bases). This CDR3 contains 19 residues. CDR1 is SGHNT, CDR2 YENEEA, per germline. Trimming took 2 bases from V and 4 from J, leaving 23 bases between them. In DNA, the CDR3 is TGTGCCAGCAGCTTATCAGTTTATGGGGGGAACGGAGGTAATGAAAAACTGTTTTTT. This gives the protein CASSLSVYGGNGGNEKLFF.

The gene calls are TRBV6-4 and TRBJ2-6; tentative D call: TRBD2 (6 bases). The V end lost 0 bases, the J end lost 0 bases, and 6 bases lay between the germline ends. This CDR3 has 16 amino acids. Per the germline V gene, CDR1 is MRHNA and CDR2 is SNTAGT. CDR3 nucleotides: TGTGCCAGCAGTGACTCCGGGAGCTCTGGGGCCAACGTCCTGACTTTC. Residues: CASSDSGSSGANVLTF.

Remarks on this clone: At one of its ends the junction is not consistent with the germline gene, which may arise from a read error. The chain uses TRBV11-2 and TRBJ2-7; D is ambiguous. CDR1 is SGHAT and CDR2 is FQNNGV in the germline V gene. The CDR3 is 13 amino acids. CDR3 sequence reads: CASSLDRLDLPNF. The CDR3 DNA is TGTGCCAGCAGCTTAGATCGACTCGACCTACCCAACTTC.